This T cell receptor beta chain comes out of a study of T cell changes during pregnancy in multiple sclerosis. The CDR3 runs to 13 residues. The germline CDR1 and CDR2 sequences are LNHDA and SQIVND (reference sequence). V dropped 9 bases and J dropped 4 bases, with 13 bases sitting between them. This clone came up a few times. TCRdb keeps only in-frame clones here, not all; method: immunoSEQ multiplex PCR. The sample has roughly 80,000 clones; 92% are singletons. V gene TRBV19 combines with J gene TRBJ1-5; perhaps TRBD1 as D (5 bases). The TCR was taken from a female donor with multiple sclerosis, enrolled in a pregnancy study. Sequencing used peripheral blood, obtained before pregnancy. CDR3 bases: TGTGCCAGCGTCGGGCGGGGGAATCAGCCCCAGCATTTT. Translation gives CASVGRGNQPQHF.